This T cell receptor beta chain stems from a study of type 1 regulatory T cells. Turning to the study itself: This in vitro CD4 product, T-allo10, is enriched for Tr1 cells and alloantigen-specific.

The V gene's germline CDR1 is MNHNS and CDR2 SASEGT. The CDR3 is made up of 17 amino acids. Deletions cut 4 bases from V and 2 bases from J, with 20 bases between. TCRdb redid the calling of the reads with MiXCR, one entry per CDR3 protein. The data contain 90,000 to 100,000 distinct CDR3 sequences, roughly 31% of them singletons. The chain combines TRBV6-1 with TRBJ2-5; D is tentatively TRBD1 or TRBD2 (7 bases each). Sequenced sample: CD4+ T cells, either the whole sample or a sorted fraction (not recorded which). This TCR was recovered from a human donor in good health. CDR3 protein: CASSALGGRGGQETQYF. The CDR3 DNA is TGTGCCAGCAGTGCTCTCGGAGGCAGGGGGGGGCAAGAGACCCAGTACTTC.